The source of this T cell receptor (beta chain) is a study of T cells in Graves' hyperthyroidism and ophthalmopathy. Study-wide points: The model's output predicted ophthalmopathy at a median of 6.5 months prior to onset. Most thyroid clonotypes expanded above 0.001 appeared in blood too.

V trimming: 0 bases; J trimming: 7 bases; junction bases outside the gene matches: 9. CDR1 is DFQATT and CDR2 is SNEGSKA in the germline V gene (reference sequence). The CDR3 covers 15 residues. A remark on this clonotype: The antigen is undetermined.

What was amplified from RNA transcripts were TCR beta CDR3 regions. Carried out on the TCR CDR3, a first-round RT-PCR used the HTBI primer set. One entry per CDR3 protein results from TCRdb running MiXCR on the multiplex PCR reads. The repertoire holds 350,000 to 400,000 distinct CDR3 sequences, 15% seen once, with 32% in the top ten. From roughly 9.2 ml of fresh peripheral blood, PBMCs were isolated. Input material: blood. The chain is built from TRBV20-1 and TRBJ2-5, with TRBD2 matching over 9 bases. This clonotype originated in a woman aged 25 to 39 with Graves' hyperthyroidism. CDR3 coding DNA: TGCAGTGCTAGAGATGCAGCGGGGGGATGGGCGACCCAGTACTTC. Amino acids: CSARDAAGGWATQYF.